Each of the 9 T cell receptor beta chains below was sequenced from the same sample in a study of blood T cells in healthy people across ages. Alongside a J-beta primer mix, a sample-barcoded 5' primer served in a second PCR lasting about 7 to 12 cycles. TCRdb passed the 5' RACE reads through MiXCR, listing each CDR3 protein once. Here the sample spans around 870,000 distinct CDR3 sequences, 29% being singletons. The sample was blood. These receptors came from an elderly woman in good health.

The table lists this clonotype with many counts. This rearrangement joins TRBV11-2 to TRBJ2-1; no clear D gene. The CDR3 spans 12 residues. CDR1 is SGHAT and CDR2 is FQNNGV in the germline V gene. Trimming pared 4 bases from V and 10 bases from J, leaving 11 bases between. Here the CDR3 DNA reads TGTGCCAGCAGCTCTCATCGAGGAGAGCAGTTCTTC. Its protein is CASSSHRGEQFF.

CDR3 amino acids: CSASGGRVSYEQYF. Here the CDR3 DNA reads TGCAGTGCTAGCGGGGGGAGGGTCTCCTACGAGCAGTACTTC. The chain has TRBV20-1 and TRBJ2-7; 7 bases agree with TRBD2. Germline lookup yields CDR1 DFQATT and CDR2 SNEGSKA (reference sequence). This CDR3 has 14 amino acids. Trimming at V came to 3 bases and at J to 0 bases, leaving 5 bases not matched to a gene.

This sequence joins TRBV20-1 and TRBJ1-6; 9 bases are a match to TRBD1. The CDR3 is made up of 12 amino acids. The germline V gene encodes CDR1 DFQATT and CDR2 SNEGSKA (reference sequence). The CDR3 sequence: CSAGTGSSPLHF. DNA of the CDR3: TGCAGCGCCGGGACAGGGAGTTCACCCCTCCACTTT.

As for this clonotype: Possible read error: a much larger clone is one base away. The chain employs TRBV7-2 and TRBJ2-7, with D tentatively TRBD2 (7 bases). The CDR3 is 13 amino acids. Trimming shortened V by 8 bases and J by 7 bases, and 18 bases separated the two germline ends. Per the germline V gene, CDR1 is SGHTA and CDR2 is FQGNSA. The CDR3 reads CASGGGPRREQYF. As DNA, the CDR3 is TGTGCCAGCGGGGGGGGCCCCCGACGTGAGCAGTACTTC.

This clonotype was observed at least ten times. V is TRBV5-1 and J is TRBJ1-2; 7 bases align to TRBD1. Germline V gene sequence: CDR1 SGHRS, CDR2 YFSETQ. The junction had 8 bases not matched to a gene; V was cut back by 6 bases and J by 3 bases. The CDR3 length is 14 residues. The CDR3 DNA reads TGCGCCAGCAACAAAGGGACAGCGTACTATGGCTACACCTTC. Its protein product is CASNKGTAYYGYTF.

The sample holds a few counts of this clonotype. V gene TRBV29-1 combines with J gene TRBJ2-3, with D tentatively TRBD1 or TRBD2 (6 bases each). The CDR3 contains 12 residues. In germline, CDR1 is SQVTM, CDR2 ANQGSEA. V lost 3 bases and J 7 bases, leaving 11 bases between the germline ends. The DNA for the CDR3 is TGCAGCGTTGATACAGGGACTCATACGCAGTATTTT. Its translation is CSVDTGTHTQYF.

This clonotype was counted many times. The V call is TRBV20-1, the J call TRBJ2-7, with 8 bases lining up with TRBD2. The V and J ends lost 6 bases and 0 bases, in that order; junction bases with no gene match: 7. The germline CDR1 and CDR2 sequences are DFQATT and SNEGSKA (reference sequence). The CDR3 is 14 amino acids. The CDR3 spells CSAYTGTSSYEQYF. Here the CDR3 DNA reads TGCAGTGCATACACCGGGACTAGCTCCTACGAGCAGTACTTC.

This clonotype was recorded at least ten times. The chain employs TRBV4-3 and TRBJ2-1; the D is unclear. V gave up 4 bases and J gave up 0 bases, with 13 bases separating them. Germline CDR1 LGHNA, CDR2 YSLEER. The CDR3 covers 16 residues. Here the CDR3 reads CASSPLGAGSYNEQFF. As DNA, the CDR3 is TGCGCCAGCAGCCCCCTAGGAGCAGGCTCCTACAATGAGCAGTTCTTC.

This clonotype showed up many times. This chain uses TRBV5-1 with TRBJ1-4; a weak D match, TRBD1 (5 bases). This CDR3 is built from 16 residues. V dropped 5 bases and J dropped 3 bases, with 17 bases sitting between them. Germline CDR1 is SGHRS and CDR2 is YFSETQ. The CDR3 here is CASSRGAVEPNEKLFF. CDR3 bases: TGCGCCAGCAGTCGTGGGGCCGTGGAGCCTAATGAAAAACTGTTTTTT.